This is a list of T cell receptor beta chains from one sample in a study of T cell responses to AZD1222 COVID-19 vaccine. Here immunoSEQ multiplex PCR was the method, and the copy in TCRdb shows in-frame clones only, minus some. The data show 120,000 or so clones, approximately 85% seen once. The sequencing here drew on peripheral blood, taken on day 0 of AZD1222 vaccination. These receptors originate from an adult in good health. Each CDR3 is given with its conserved first and last residue. The D gene is left open where the match is weak. Only part of the rows carry a size: once, few, many, or a class if the clone is expanded.

CDR3 DNA,CDR3 protein,V gene,clone size,J gene,D gene
TGTGCCAGCAGCCTAGGGACAGGGGGCGGGAAAAATGAAAAACTGTTTTTT,CASSLGTGGGKNEKLFF,TRBV7-8,-,TRBJ1-4,TRBD1
TGTGCCAGCAGACCCCAGGGGGTGGTTACAGAGACCCAGTACTTC,CASRPQGVVTETQYF,TRBV5-4,-,TRBJ2-5,TRBD1
TGTGCCAGCAGCTCCAGGACAGGCGGATTAGCCAAAAACATTCAGTACTTC,CASSSRTGGLAKNIQYF,TRBV11-2,once,TRBJ2-4,TRBD1
TGTGCCAGCAGCTTAGAATCGAGCTCCTATAATTCACCCCTCCACTTT,CASSLESSSYNSPLHF,TRBV7-2,once,TRBJ1-6,-
TGCGCCAGCAGCTGCAAACTCAGGGGAGGGAACTATGGCTACACCTTC,CASSCKLRGGNYGYTF,TRBV5-1,-,TRBJ1-2,-
TGTGCCAGCTCACCTACGGACAGGGCCAACACTGAAGCTTTCTTT,CASSPTDRANTEAFF,TRBV18,-,TRBJ1-1,TRBD1
TGTGCCAGCAGCCCTATGACAGGTCATGGCTACACCTTC,CASSPMTGHGYTF,TRBV7-8,-,TRBJ1-2,-
TGTGCCTGGAGTAACGAGCGGCAGAAGACCGGGGAGCTGTTTTTT,CAWSNERQKTGELFF,TRBV30,-,TRBJ2-2,-
TGTGCCAGCAGCCCACCTGGAGCGGGGGGGCGGAGGGGGGAGCTGTTTTTT,CASSPPGAGGRRGELFF,TRBV11-2,-,TRBJ2-2,TRBD2
TGTGCCAGCAGCCCCGACAGAGCCACCGGGGAGCTGTTTTTT,CASSPDRATGELFF,TRBV7-8,-,TRBJ2-2,-
TGCAGCGTCCGAATACGTTACGAGCAGTACTTC,CSVRIRYEQYF,TRBV29-1,-,TRBJ2-7,-
TGTGCCAGCAGCTTAGGACAGCCAGGCGTGTATAATTCACCCCTCCACTTT,CASSLGQPGVYNSPLHF,TRBV11-3,-,TRBJ1-6,-
TGTGCCAGCAGCCCACCGGGACAGGACACCTACGAGCAGTACTTC,CASSPPGQDTYEQYF,TRBV5-4,-,TRBJ2-7,TRBD1
TGTGCCAGCAGTTTTATGAGAGATACGCAGTATTTT,CASSFMRDTQYF,TRBV28,-,TRBJ2-3,-
TGCGCCAGCAGCGCTGGGACAACCCCGTCCTACAATGAGCAGTTCTTC,CASSAGTTPSYNEQFF,TRBV5-1,-,TRBJ2-1,-
TGCAGCGGGCATCCGGACCGCGGACTTGAAGCTTTCTTT,CSGHPDRGLEAFF,TRBV29-1,-,TRBJ1-1,-
TGTGCCAGCAGTTTCGGACAGGGGCCATTTTGGGGCAATCAGCCCCAGCATTTT,CASSFGQGPFWGNQPQHF,TRBV6-2/TRBV6-3,-,TRBJ1-5,TRBD1
TGTGCCAGCAGCTCGCACAGTGGGGACACTGAAGCTTTCTTT,CASSSHSGDTEAFF,TRBV13,-,TRBJ1-1,-
TGTGCCAGCAGTCCATCCACGGCGGGGGATACGCAGTATTTT,CASSPSTAGDTQYF,TRBV28,once,TRBJ2-3,-
TGCAGTGCTGACAGGGGCTATGAGCAGTTCTTC,CSADRGYEQFF,TRBV20-1,few,TRBJ2-1,TRBD1
TGTGCCAGCAGTTTCGGCGGGACTTGGACCGGGGAGCTGTTTTTT,CASSFGGTWTGELFF,TRBV28,-,TRBJ2-2,-
TGTGCCAGCAGTAGGGACCTTCCCTACGAGCAGTACTTC,CASSRDLPYEQYF,TRBV28,-,TRBJ2-7,-
TGCAGTGCGAACACAGATACGCAGTATTTT,CSANTDTQYF,TRBV20-1,-,TRBJ2-3,-
TGTGCCAGTAGTATTGGAGGGTCGGGGCTTCGAAACTATGGCTACACCTTC,CASSIGGSGLRNYGYTF,TRBV19,-,TRBJ1-2,-
TGTGCCAGCAGCCCACATTATAGCAATCAGCCCCAGCATTTT,CASSPHYSNQPQHF,TRBV6-1,-,TRBJ1-5,-
TGTGCCAGCAGCTTACGGGACAGGGGGTGGGACAATGAGCAGTTCTTC,CASSLRDRGWDNEQFF,TRBV11-1,-,TRBJ2-1,TRBD1
TGCGCCAGCAGCCCCCCCTCCGTCCAGGGAGGATTCGGCTACACCTTC,CASSPPSVQGGFGYTF,TRBV4-1,-,TRBJ1-2,-
TGTGCCAGCACCCGAGAATCGGGTCACGAGCAGTACTTC,CASTRESGHEQYF,TRBV2,few,TRBJ2-7,-
TGTGCCAGCAGCTCCCCCATACTGGGTACGCAGTATTTT,CASSSPILGTQYF,TRBV11-3,-,TRBJ2-3,-
TGTGCCAGCAGCCCCTCCTACGAGCAGTACTTC,CASSPSYEQYF,TRBV7-2,-,TRBJ2-7,-
TGTGCCAGCAGTTCACAGCAAGGGCAGCCCCAGCATTTT,CASSSQQGQPQHF,TRBV27,-,TRBJ1-5,-
TGCGCCAGCAGCCAAGATTGGGGGGAGCTGTTTTTT,CASSQDWGELFF,TRBV4-1,-,TRBJ2-2,-
TGTGCCAGCAGCATAATTAGGGAGACCCAGTACTTC,CASSIIRETQYF,TRBV11-3,-,TRBJ2-5,-
TGTGCCAGCAGCGTAGGGGGTCGGAGGGGCTACACCTTC,CASSVGGRRGYTF,TRBV9,-,TRBJ1-2,-
TGTGCCAGCCGTGAGGGAGTCGGATATGGCTACACCTTC,CASREGVGYGYTF,TRBV6-8,-,TRBJ1-2,-
TGTGCCAGCAGCTTAGCGCTGGTATCGTACGAGCAGTACTTC,CASSLALVSYEQYF,TRBV7-9,-,TRBJ2-7,-
TGTGCCAGCAGCCAAGTCTTCCCTCGGACCGGGGAGCTGTTTTTT,CASSQVFPRTGELFF,TRBV3-1/TRBV3-2,-,TRBJ2-2,-
TGCGCCAGCACCGCCGGGACAGGGAACACTGAAGCTTTCTTT,CASTAGTGNTEAFF,TRBV5-1,-,TRBJ1-1,TRBD1
TGTGCCAGCAGCCCCCGGGCGGGGGGGACGCAAGAGACCCAGTACTTC,CASSPRAGGTQETQYF,TRBV4-2,few,TRBJ2-5,TRBD2
TGTGCCAGCAGCCAAGGGATGATCCACAACACTGAAGCTTTCTTT,CASSQGMIHNTEAFF,TRBV4-2,-,TRBJ1-1,-
TGTGCCAGCAGCCCCGGACAGGGGGTCGGAGAAAAACTGTTTTTT,CASSPGQGVGEKLFF,TRBV7-9,-,TRBJ1-4,TRBD1
TGTGCCAGCAGTTTGAATCCCGGGGAGCTGTTTTTT,CASSLNPGELFF,TRBV27,-,TRBJ2-2,-
TGTGCCAGCCGGGGGCGAATGAACACTGAAGCTTTCTTT,CASRGRMNTEAFF,TRBV6-5,-,TRBJ1-1,-
TGTGCCAGCGTGGGGGTTGGGTACGAGCAGTACTTC,CASVGVGYEQYF,TRBV27,-,TRBJ2-7,-
TGTGCCAGCAGCTTCGGCAGGGGAAACACCATATATTTT,CASSFGRGNTIYF,TRBV7-8,once,TRBJ1-3,-
TGTGCCACCGGGACAGGGAATCAGCCCCAGCATTTT,CATGTGNQPQHF,TRBV28,-,TRBJ1-5,TRBD1
TGTGCCTGGACCCCAACTTGGTCAGGTGAGCAGTTCTTC,CAWTPTWSGEQFF,TRBV30,-,TRBJ2-1,-
TGTGCCAGCCGGGGGTCCAATCAGCCCCAGCATTTT,CASRGSNQPQHF,TRBV2,once,TRBJ1-5,-
TGCAGCGTACAAGGGCCCGTTAGTAACACCGGGGAGCTGTTTTTT,CSVQGPVSNTGELFF,TRBV29-1,once,TRBJ2-2,-
TGTCCCAGCAGTGAGACGACAGGTGGCCAGCCCCAGCATTTT,CPSSETTGGQPQHF,TRBV2,-,TRBJ1-5,-
TGTGCCAGCAGCTTAGCCTCTTGGGCGAACACTGAAGCTTTCTTT,CASSLASWANTEAFF,TRBV7-2,-,TRBJ1-1,-
TGTGCCAGCAGTGACATGGTTGGCAATGAAAAACTGTTTTTT,CASSDMVGNEKLFF,TRBV6-1,-,TRBJ1-4,-